One and the same sample provided the 27 T cell receptor beta chains below, sequenced in a study of blood T cell repertoires in COVID-19. Here immunoSEQ multiplex PCR was the method, and the copy in TCRdb shows in-frame clones only, minus some. The profile shows fewer than 350,000 clones, 89% of them singletons. The sample consisted of PBMCs or T cells enriched from blood (not recorded which). Receptors originate from a man aged 55 to 70 who had recovered from COVID-19.

The chain couples TRBV5-6 to TRBJ1-4; D ambiguous. The CDR3 length is 13 residues. The V gene lost 5 bases and the J gene lost 8 bases, with 13 bases spanning the gap. Germline V gene data show CDR1 as SGHDT and CDR2 as YYEEEE. The CDR3 spells CASRRVSGEKLFF. In DNA form, the CDR3 reads TGTGCCAGCAGGCGGGTCTCGGGGGAAAAACTGTTTTTT.

The rearrangement uses TRBV7-3 and TRBJ2-3, with TRBD1 identical over 9 bases. Losses at the gene ends were 6 bases for V and 0 bases for J; bases not matched to a gene: 1. Germline V gene sequence: CDR1 SGHTA, CDR2 FQGTGA. The CDR3 consists of 14 residues. For the CDR3, the DNA is TGTGCCAGCAGAGGACAGGGGAGCACAGATACGCAGTATTTT. Translated: CASRGQGSTDTQYF.

The chain is built from TRBV11-3 and TRBJ2-7; D is undetermined. Germline CDR1 is SGHNT and CDR2 is YENEEA. V was pared by 5 bases and J by 0 bases, with 11 bases between. This CDR3 comprises 14 residues. The CDR3: CASSLSHSSYEQYF. The CDR3 DNA reads TGTGCCAGCAGCCTATCCCATAGCTCCTACGAGCAGTACTTC.

The chain carries TRBV18 and TRBJ1-5; 8 bases are shared with TRBD1. The CDR3 is made up of 15 amino acids. Trimming at V came to 3 bases and at J to 2 bases, leaving 3 bases not matched to a gene. The germline V gene has CDR1 KGHSH and CDR2 LQKENI. The CDR3 bases are TGTGCCAGCTCACCTCCGGGACAGGGCAATCAGCCCCAGCATTTT. Translation: CASSPPGQGNQPQHF. Full variable domain (remainder filled in from reference TRBV18 and TRBJ1-5): NAGVMQNPRHLVRRRGQEARLRCSPMKGHSHVYWYRQLPEEGLKFMVYLQKENIIDESGMPKERFSAEFPKEGPSILRIQQVVRGDSAAYFCASSPPGQGNQPQHFGDGTRLSIL.

The chain recombines TRBV24-1 with TRBJ2-6; TRBD1 matches at 9 bases. Per germline, CDR1 KGHDR and CDR2 SFDVKD. The CDR3 is 18 amino acids. V was clipped by 5 bases and J by 3 bases; unmatched bases: 10. The CDR3 region is CATSGTGGSVGGANVLTF. CDR3 coding DNA: TGTGCCACCAGTGGTACAGGGGGCTCGGTTGGTGGGGCCAACGTCCTGACTTTC.

This chain links TRBV6-5 with TRBJ1-1; weak D call: TRBD1 (6 bases). Per germline, CDR1 MNHEY and CDR2 SVGAGI. This CDR3 spans 14 amino acids. Trimming left V 5 bases short and J 3 bases short, with 13 bases between. CDR3 coding DNA: TGTGCCAGCAGTATCACAGGGTTGGACACTGAAGCTTTCTTT. Encoded protein: CASSITGLDTEAFF.

V gene TRBV2 combines with J gene TRBJ2-1; 11 bases map to TRBD2. The V segment lost 7 bases and the J segment 9 bases; nucleotides outside the gene matches: 11. The germline V gene has CDR1 SNHLY and CDR2 FYNNEI. The CDR3 extends over 15 amino acids. This chain's CDR3 is CASKPPGLAGSEQFF. DNA for the CDR3: TGTGCCAGCAAGCCCCCCGGACTAGCGGGTAGTGAGCAGTTCTTC.

This clone has at least ten counts. The chain couples TRBV4-2 to TRBJ2-2; 7 bases fit TRBD1. Germline-derived CDR1 and CDR2 are LGHNA and YNFKEQ. Trimming cost V 5 bases and J 7 bases; bases outside gene matches: 4. This CDR3 region has 13 residues. CDR3 in DNA: TGTGCCAGCAGCTTCCCAGGGGGCGGGGAGCTGTTTTTT. This encodes CASSFPGGGELFF.

In regard to this clone: Other nucleotide sequences from this sample produce the same CDR3. The chain employs TRBV3-1 (or the pseudogene TRBV3-2) and TRBJ1-1; TRBD1 is a possible D gene (6 bases). The length of the CDR3 is 13 residues. Germline assignment: CDR1 LGHDT and CDR2 YNNKEL (reference sequence). The V gene lost 3 bases and the J gene lost 5 bases, with 10 bases spanning the gap. The CDR3 nucleotides read TGTGCCAGCAGCCAGGGGGGGCGGACTGAAGCTTTCTTT. Encoded protein: CASSQGGRTEAFF.

This chain connects TRBV3-1 (or the pseudogene TRBV3-2) to TRBJ2-5; tentatively, D is TRBD2 (5 bases). Trimming shortened V by 3 bases and J by 1 base, and 9 bases separated the two germline ends. Germline loops: CDR1 LGHDT, CDR2 YNNKEL (reference sequence). This CDR3 region has 14 residues. CDR3 loop: CASSQWESQETQYF. The CDR3, as DNA: TGTGCCAGCAGCCAGTGGGAGTCCCAAGAGACCCAGTACTTC.

This clone has a handful of counts. The chain combines TRBV28 with TRBJ1-3, with 7 bases matching TRBD1. V shed 4 bases, J shed 0 bases, and the junction held 12 bases outside the gene matches. The germline V gene has CDR1 MDHEN and CDR2 SYDVKM. This CDR3 is built from 18 residues. For the CDR3, the DNA is TGTGCCAGCAGTTCAACTCCGGGACAGATATTCTCTGGAAACACCATATATTTT. Translating gives CASSSTPGQIFSGNTIYF.

The chain employs TRBV19 and TRBJ2-2; TRBD2 aligns across 10 bases. Germline CDR1 is LNHDA and CDR2 is SQIVND (reference sequence). With 2 bases clipped from V and 6 bases from J, the junction kept 6 bases outside the gene matches. The CDR3 is 16 residues long. The DNA of the CDR3 is TGTGCCAGTAGTATAAACCTAGCGGGAGTGGCCGGGGAGCTGTTTTTT. Translation: CASSINLAGVAGELFF.

The rearrangement joins TRBV19 to TRBJ2-1; 7 bases fit TRBD2. The J segment lost 5 bases and the V segment lost 7 bases, leaving 17 bases of the junction unmatched. CDR1 and CDR2 from the germline V gene are LNHDA and SQIVND (reference sequence). The CDR3 consists of 17 residues. The CDR3 sequence: CASTKFQGLGLNNEQFF. In nucleotides, the CDR3 is TGTGCCAGTACCAAATTTCAAGGACTAGGCCTTAACAATGAGCAGTTCTTC.

The chain joins TRBV2 to TRBJ2-5; 8 bases line up with TRBD1. This CDR3 has 16 amino acids. In germline, CDR1 is SNHLY, CDR2 FYNNEI. V gave up 10 bases and J gave up 4 bases; unmatched junction bases: 17. The CDR3 here is CAIQRGSGGRGETQYF. The CDR3 coding sequence is TGTGCCATCCAAAGGGGGTCAGGGGGCAGGGGAGAGACCCAGTACTTC. Using reference TRBV2 and TRBJ2-5 for the parts outside the CDR3, the full variable domain is EPEVTQTPSHQVTQMGQEVILRCVPISNHLYFYWYRQILGQKVEFLVSFYNNEISEKSEIFDDQFSVERPDGSNFTLKIRSTKLEDSAMYFCAIQRGSGGRGETQYFGPGTRLLVL.

The CDR3 reads CASMEGLNTEAFF. CDR3 coding DNA: TGTGCCAGTATGGAGGGGTTGAACACTGAAGCTTTCTTT. V and J are TRBV19 and TRBJ1-1; tentative D call: TRBD1 (5 bases). The germline CDR1 and CDR2 sequences are LNHDA and SQIVND (reference sequence). This CDR3 is built from 13 residues. The V end lost 7 bases, the J end lost 0 bases, and 9 bases lay between the germline ends.

The chain uses TRBV3-1 (or the pseudogene TRBV3-2) and TRBJ2-5; possible D gene TRBD2, 6 bases. V lost 4 bases to trimming and J lost 2 bases, with 17 bases between them. The CDR3 extends over 16 amino acids. CDR1 is LGHDT, CDR2 YNNKEL, per germline (reference sequence). Here the CDR3 reads CASSPNRRDVQETQYF. CDR3 in DNA: TGTGCCAGCAGCCCGAATCGGCGGGATGTTCAAGAGACCCAGTACTTC.

V and J are TRBV10-1 and TRBJ2-2; D not certain. This CDR3 region has 19 residues. Looked up from germline, CDR1 is WNHNN and CDR2 is SYGVQD (reference sequence). V was clipped by 8 bases and J by 1 base, with 26 bases between them. CDR3 loop: CASFSRNSPLPLNTGELFF. As DNA, the CDR3 is TGCGCCAGCTTTTCCCGCAACTCACCCCTTCCCCTGAACACCGGGGAGCTGTTTTTT.

This chain uses TRBV5-1 with TRBJ1-1; the D is unclear. The CDR3 sequence is 15 residues long. The germline CDR1 and CDR2 sequences are SGHRS and YFSETQ. V shed 0 bases and J shed 1 base, with 10 bases lying between them. CDR3 loop: CASSLALEKNTEAFF. For the CDR3, the DNA is TGCGCCAGCAGCTTGGCCTTGGAGAAGAACACTGAAGCTTTCTTT.

The rearrangement joins TRBV7-3 to TRBJ1-2; 11 bases line up with TRBD1. The V segment lost 1 base and the J segment 10 bases; nucleotides outside the gene matches: 8. This CDR3 contains 15 residues. The germline CDR1 and CDR2 sequences are SGHTA and FQGTGA. The CDR3, as DNA: TGTGCCAGCAGCTTAAAGGCCGGACAGGGGGCTGACTACACCTTC. Protein: CASSLKAGQGADYTF.

This clone showed up just once. This chain links TRBV3-1 (or the pseudogene TRBV3-2) with TRBJ2-3, with 10 nucleotides matching TRBD2. Germline V gives CDR1 LGHDT, CDR2 YNNKEL (reference sequence). Losses at the gene ends were 9 bases for V and 6 bases for J; bases not matched to a gene: 9. CDR3 size: 14 residues. CDR3 nucleotides: TGTGCCAGTTCGACTAGCGGGCTTGGGGATACGCAGTATTTT. Its protein product is CASSTSGLGDTQYF.

The chain has TRBV6-5 and TRBJ1-5, with TRBD1 matching over 10 bases. The CDR3 has 16 residues. Germline CDR1 and CDR2: MNHEY and SVGAGI. The V gene end was trimmed by 4 bases and the J gene end by 3 bases; junction bases not matched to a gene: 6. The CDR3 nucleotides read TGTGCCAGCAGTTCCACGGACAGGGGGGTCAATCAGCCCCAGCATTTT. Amino acid sequence: CASSSTDRGVNQPQHF.

The chain links TRBV28 to TRBJ1-1; D not certain. This CDR3 region has 12 residues. V was shortened by 6 bases and J by 11 bases, with 16 bases between the two germline ends. Per the germline V gene, CDR1 is MDHEN and CDR2 is SYDVKM. This chain's CDR3 is CASSVLGGTAFF. CDR3 nucleotides: TGTGCCAGCAGCGTCCTAGGAGGTACGGCTTTCTTT. Based on the CDR3 plus reference TRBV28 and TRBJ1-1, the full variable domain is DVKVTQSSRYLVKRTGEKVFLECVQDMDHENMFWYRQDPGLGLRLIYFSYDVKMKEKGDIPEGYSVSREKKERFSLILESASTNQTSMYLCASSVLGGTAFFGQGTRLTVV.

This rearrangement joins TRBV7-9 to TRBJ1-1, with 8 nucleotides matching TRBD1. The ends lost 5 bases at V and 4 bases at J; junction bases unmatched: 12. This CDR3 contains 16 residues. Per the germline V gene, CDR1 is SEHNR and CDR2 is FQNEAQ (reference sequence). The CDR3 loop is CASSPARAGGGTEAFF. CDR3 bases: TGTGCCAGCAGCCCCGCAAGGGCAGGGGGCGGCACTGAAGCTTTCTTT.

The chain links TRBV21-1 to TRBJ2-7; TRBD1, the D gene given by the table, was not confirmed from the DNA. TRBV21-1 is described as a pseudogene. This CDR3 spans 14 amino acids. CDR3 nucleotides: TGTGCCAGCAGCAAAGAAGGCAGGGTTTACGAGCAGTACTTC. Translation gives CASSKEGRVYEQYF.

This clone appeared a few times. The chain recombines TRBV5-4 with TRBJ1-6, with 10 bases lining up with TRBD1. CDR3 length equals 15 residues. V lost 4 bases, J lost 9 bases, and 7 bases stayed unmatched. Per germline, CDR1 SGHNT and CDR2 YYREEE (reference sequence). CDR3 DNA sequence: TGTGCCAGCAGCAGGCCGGGACAGGGGAGTTCACCCCTCCACTTT. It yields the protein CASSRPGQGSSPLHF.

The CDR3 reads CATSDTQGAQETQYF. The DNA for the CDR3 is TGTGCCACCAGTGATACCCAGGGGGCCCAAGAGACCCAGTACTTC. This rearrangement joins TRBV24-1 to TRBJ2-5; 8 bases align to TRBD1. V lost 3 bases and J lost 1; bases outside the gene matches: 3. The CDR3 contains 15 residues. Germline V lookup: CDR1 KGHDR, CDR2 SFDVKD.

The table lists this clone with a few counts. This sequence joins TRBV3-1 (or the pseudogene TRBV3-2) and TRBJ2-3; D perhaps matches TRBD1 (5 bases). V was clipped by 3 bases and J by 1 base, with 11 bases between them. Germline assignment: CDR1 LGHDT and CDR2 YNNKEL (reference sequence). The CDR3 has 15 amino acids. The CDR3 region is CASSQQGSGTDTQYF. In DNA form, the CDR3 reads TGTGCCAGCAGCCAGCAGGGTAGTGGCACAGATACGCAGTATTTT.